Here is one T cell receptor (beta chain) with its context. The ends were cut back, 1 base at V and 6 bases at J, with 9 bases in the middle. CDR1 is SGHAT and CDR2 is FQNNGV in the germline V gene. The CDR3 consists of 13 residues. This specimen comes from a study of blood T cell repertoires in COVID-19. The wider study: T cells, B-cell-depleted T cells, or PBMCs provided the cDNA or gDNA that served as material.

Libraries were prepared by immunoSEQ multiplex PCR; TCRdb keeps only in-frame clonotypes and omits some of them. The data hold 250,000 to 350,000 clones, with around 90% observed a single time. This receptor was identified in a woman between 50 and 59 years old who had recovered from COVID-19. The material sequenced was peripheral blood. V gene TRBV11-2 combines with J gene TRBJ1-1; a weak D match, TRBD1 (5 bases). CDR3 sequence (DNA): TGTGCCAGCAGCTTAGTGGGGCAGGCTGAAGCTTTCTTT. Amino acid sequence: CASSLVGQAEAFF.